The 3 T cell receptor beta chains given below trace back to one sample, sequenced in a study of T cell changes during pregnancy in multiple sclerosis. Some clones are missing from TCRdb's copy, which holds only in-frame ones; the method was immunoSEQ multiplex PCR. The profile shows around 40,000 clones, 90% to 95% of them singletons. Specimen: CD8+ T cells from peripheral blood mononuclear cells, collected in the third trimester of pregnancy. These receptor sequences come from a female donor with multiple sclerosis, enrolled in a pregnancy study.

The V and J genes are TRBV7-3 and TRBJ2-1, with D possibly TRBD2 on 5 matching bases. CDR1 and CDR2 from the germline V gene are SGHTA and FQGTGA. This CDR3 comprises 15 residues. Trimming pared 3 bases from V and 6 bases from J, leaving 15 bases between. The CDR3 DNA follows: TGTGCCAGCAGCTTGGACTTCCCGCCCCCCAATGAGCAGTTCTTC. Encoded protein: CASSLDFPPPNEQFF.

This chain joins TRBV5-1 and TRBJ2-7; 7 bases line up with TRBD1. Germline values: CDR1 SGHRS, CDR2 YFSETQ. CDR3 length: 15 residues. Unmatched junction bases numbered 5, after V lost 2 bases and J lost 0 bases. CDR3 protein: CASSFSQGISYEQYF. The DNA of the CDR3 is TGCGCCAGCAGCTTCTCACAGGGGATCTCCTACGAGCAGTACTTC.

The chain links TRBV12-5 to TRBJ2-3; 7 bases match TRBD2. Germline CDR1 and CDR2: LGHNT and FRNRAP. The J segment lost 0 bases and the V segment lost 7 bases, leaving 4 bases of the junction unmatched. CDR3 length equals 14 residues. CDR3 sequence (DNA): TGTGCTAGTGATGGCGGGGGAAGCACAGATACGCAGTATTTT. Protein: CASDGGGSTDTQYF.